This T cell receptor (beta chain) was captured by sequencing in a study of blood T cell repertoires in COVID-19. Sequencing was performed with immunoSEQ multiplex PCR; in TCRdb, only in-frame clones are kept and a portion is missing. The sample has about 160,000 clones, more than 75% seen once. The germline V gene has CDR1 WSHSY and CDR2 SAAADI. CDR3 length equals 18 residues. Germline trimming cut 5 bases from V and 2 bases from J; bases unmatched to any gene: 13. The TCR sequence derives from a woman aged 65 to 85 with COVID-19, enrolled during active disease. The chain carries TRBV10-2 and TRBJ1-5, with 9 bases aligning to TRBD1. Sequenced input: peripheral blood. In nucleotides, the CDR3 is TGCGCCAGCAGTTCCTCTCGGGACAGGGAGTGGGGCAATCAGCCCCAGCATTTT. Its translation: CASSSSRDREWGNQPQHF.